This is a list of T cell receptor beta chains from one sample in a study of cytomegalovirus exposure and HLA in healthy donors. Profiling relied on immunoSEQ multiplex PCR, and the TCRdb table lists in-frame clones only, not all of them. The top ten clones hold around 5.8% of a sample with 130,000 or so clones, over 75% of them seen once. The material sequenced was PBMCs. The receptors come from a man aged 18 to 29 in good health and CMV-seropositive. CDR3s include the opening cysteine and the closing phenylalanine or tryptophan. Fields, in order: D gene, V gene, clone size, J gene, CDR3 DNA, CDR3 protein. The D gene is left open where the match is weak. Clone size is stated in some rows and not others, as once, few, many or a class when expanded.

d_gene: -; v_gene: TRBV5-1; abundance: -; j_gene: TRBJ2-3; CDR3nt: TGCGCCAGCAGCTTAGTTAGCTTCACAGATACGCAGTATTTT; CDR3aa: CASSLVSFTDTQYF
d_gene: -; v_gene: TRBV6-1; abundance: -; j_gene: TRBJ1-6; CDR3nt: TGTGCCAGCAGTGAATACTACGGAGCCAATTCACCCCTCCACTTT; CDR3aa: CASSEYYGANSPLHF
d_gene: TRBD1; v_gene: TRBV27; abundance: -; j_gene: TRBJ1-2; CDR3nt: TGTGCCAGCAGCCGATCCGGGACAGGGGTTGGCTACACCTTC; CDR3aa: CASSRSGTGVGYTF
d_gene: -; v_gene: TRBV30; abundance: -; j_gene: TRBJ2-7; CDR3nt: TGTGCCTGGAGGACGGGAGCCGAGCAGTACTTC; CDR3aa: CAWRTGAEQYF
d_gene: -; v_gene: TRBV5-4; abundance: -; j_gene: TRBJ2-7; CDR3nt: TGTGCCAGCAGCGTCCGGGACGAGCAGTACTTC; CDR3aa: CASSVRDEQYF
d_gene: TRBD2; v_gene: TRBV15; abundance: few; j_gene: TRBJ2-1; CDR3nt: TGTGCCACCAGCAGTGGGGGACTAGCGAGGACCTACAATGAGCAGTTCTTC; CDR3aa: CATSSGGLARTYNEQFF
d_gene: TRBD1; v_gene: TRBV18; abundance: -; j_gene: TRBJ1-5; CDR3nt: TGTGCCAGCTCAAAAATAAGACAGGGAGGATGGCAGCCCCAGCATTTT; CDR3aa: CASSKIRQGGWQPQHF
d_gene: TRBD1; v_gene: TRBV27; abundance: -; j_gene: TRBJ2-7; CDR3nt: TGTGCCAGCAGTTCCCAGGGGGCCTACGAGCAGTACTTC; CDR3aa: CASSSQGAYEQYF
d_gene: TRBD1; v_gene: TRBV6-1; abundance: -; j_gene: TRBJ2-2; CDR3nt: TGTGCCAGCAGTGCAAAGGGGGCGGACGGGGAGCTGTTTTTT; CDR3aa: CASSAKGADGELFF
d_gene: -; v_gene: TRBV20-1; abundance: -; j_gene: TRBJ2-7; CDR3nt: TGCAGTGCTAATGTTGTTTACGAGCAGTACTTC; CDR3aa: CSANVVYEQYF
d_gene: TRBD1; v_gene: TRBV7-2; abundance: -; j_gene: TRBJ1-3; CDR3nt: TGTGCCAGCAGCCGGGACAGGGCTGGAAACACCATATATTTT; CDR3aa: CASSRDRAGNTIYF
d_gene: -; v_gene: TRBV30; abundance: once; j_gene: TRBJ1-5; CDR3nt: TGTGCCTGGAGTGTACCTACCGCGGGTGGCAATCAGCCCCAGCATTTT; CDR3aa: CAWSVPTAGGNQPQHF
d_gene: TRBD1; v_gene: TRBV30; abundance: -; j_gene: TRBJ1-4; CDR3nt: TGTGCCTGGAGTGGCACGAACAGGGGAGGTCGAAAACTGTTTTTT; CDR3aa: CAWSGTNRGGRKLFF
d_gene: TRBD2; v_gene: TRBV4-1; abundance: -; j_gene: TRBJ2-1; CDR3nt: TGCGCCAGCAGCCAAGAGGGGCTAGCGGGAGTCAATGAGCAGTTCTTC; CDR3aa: CASSQEGLAGVNEQFF
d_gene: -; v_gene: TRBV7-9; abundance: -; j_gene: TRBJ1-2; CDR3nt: TGTGCCAGCAGCTTAGCCTACAGGGTTGGTGGCTATGGCTACACCTTC; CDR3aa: CASSLAYRVGGYGYTF